This passage covers 9 T cell receptor beta chains from one sample sequenced in a study of molecular identifiers for immune sequencing clone quantification. A single record per CDR3 protein comes from TCRdb applying MiXCR to the PCR reads. The data show tens of thousands of distinct CDR3 sequences, over 15% seen once. The sequenced sample consisted of naive CD8+ T cells from blood, with Jurkat cell RNA spiked in. The subset: FACS-sorted CD8+CD4-CCR7+CD45RA+ naive T cells. These receptors originate from a human donor in good health. Some libraries in this study had Jurkat cell RNA spiked in.

This clonotype came up many times. The chain uses TRBV6-5 and TRBJ2-7, with D possibly being TRBD1 or TRBD2 (5 bases each). V lost 0 bases, J lost 4 bases, and 16 bases lay in between. This CDR3 has 16 amino acids. In germline, CDR1 is MNHEY, CDR2 SVGAGI. In DNA form, the CDR3 reads TGTGCCAGCAGTTACTCCGGGGCCCTACTACCTTACGAGCAGTACTTC. Amino acids: CASSYSGALLPYEQYF.

V gene TRBV2 combines with J gene TRBJ1-6; D gene uncertain. This CDR3 has 14 residues. V was shortened by 6 bases and J by 0 bases, with 6 bases between the two germline ends. Germline V CDR1 and CDR2: SNHLY, FYNNEI. This chain's CDR3 is CASRALSYNSPLHF. The CDR3 DNA sequence: TGTGCCAGCAGGGCCCTCTCCTATAATTCACCCCTCCACTTT.

In this sample, this clonotype turned up many times. The CDR3 sequence is CASSQDPAFFGEGLGEQYF. The CDR3 coding sequence is TGCGCCAGCAGCCAAGACCCGGCTTTTTTCGGGGAGGGTCTCGGAGAGCAGTACTTC. The chain recombines TRBV4-3 with TRBJ2-7, with TRBD2 matching over 7 bases. The CDR3 is 19 amino acids. J lost 7 bases, V lost 0 bases, and 21 bases had no gene match. CDR1 is LGHNA and CDR2 is YSLEER in the germline V gene.

This clonotype came up a few times. The rearrangement links TRBV19 to TRBJ2-3; TRBD2 agrees at 10 bases. V lost 6 bases, J lost 5 bases, and 8 bases stayed unmatched. The CDR3 is made up of 15 amino acids. The germline gives CDR1 LNHDA, CDR2 SQIVND (reference sequence). In DNA, the CDR3 is TGTGCCAGTAGCACGACTAGCGGGTTTGGAGATACGCAGTATTTT. Translated: CASSTTSGFGDTQYF.

The rearrangement joins TRBV20-1 to TRBJ2-7; D possibly corresponds to TRBD2 (6 bases). The germline V and J ends were trimmed by 3 bases and 4 bases, with 22 bases remaining between them. Germline V gene data show CDR1 as DFQATT and CDR2 as SNEGSKA (reference sequence). CDR3 length: 16 residues. DNA for the CDR3: TGCAGTGCTAGGCCCACCGTTCTGACTAGGGTGTACGAGCAGTACTTC. Translated: CSARPTVLTRVYEQYF.

The chain joins TRBV9 to TRBJ2-7; D is perhaps TRBD2 (6 bases). The CDR3 contains 14 residues. The V and J ends lost 0 bases and 7 bases respectively, with 14 bases between them. In germline, CDR1 is SGDLS, CDR2 YYNGEE. The DNA of the CDR3 is TGTGCCAGCAGCGTAGAGGAGGGGAATAGGGAGCAGTACTTC. Amino acids: CASSVEEGNREQYF.

At least ten counts were recorded for this clonotype. This chain connects TRBV7-9 to TRBJ2-4; the D is unclear. The CDR3 is 15 residues long. CDR1 SEHNR and CDR2 FQNEAQ come from the germline V gene (reference sequence). Trimming shortened V by 5 bases and J by 1 base, and 12 bases separated the two germline ends. The CDR3 DNA sequence: TGTGCCAGCAGCCACCCACTTGAGGCCAAAAACATTCAGTACTTC. Translating gives CASSHPLEAKNIQYF.

This clonotype was seen only once. A read error may be the cause here, since a much bigger clone is one base away. V gene TRBV29-1 combines with J gene TRBJ2-1; D is perhaps TRBD2 (5 bases). Germline V gene lookup returns CDR1 SQVTM and CDR2 ANQGSEA. The germline V and J ends were trimmed by 0 bases and 0 bases, with 15 bases remaining between them. The CDR3 runs 17 residues. DNA for the CDR3: TGCAGCGTTGAAGACCTTAAAGCGGTTAGCTCCTACAATGAGCAGTTCTTC. Amino acid sequence: CSVEDLKAVSSYNEQFF.

This clonotype has only a few counts. The CDR3 bases are TGTGCCAGCAGCTTCATACTAGCGGGAGGGCCCCATGAGCAGTTCTTC. Translating it yields CASSFILAGGPHEQFF. The chain carries TRBV11-3 and TRBJ2-1; TRBD2 matches at 13 bases. Germline V CDR1 and CDR2: SGHNT, YENEEA. CDR3 length equals 16 residues. The V and J ends lost 3 bases and 8 bases, in that order; junction bases with no gene match: 7.